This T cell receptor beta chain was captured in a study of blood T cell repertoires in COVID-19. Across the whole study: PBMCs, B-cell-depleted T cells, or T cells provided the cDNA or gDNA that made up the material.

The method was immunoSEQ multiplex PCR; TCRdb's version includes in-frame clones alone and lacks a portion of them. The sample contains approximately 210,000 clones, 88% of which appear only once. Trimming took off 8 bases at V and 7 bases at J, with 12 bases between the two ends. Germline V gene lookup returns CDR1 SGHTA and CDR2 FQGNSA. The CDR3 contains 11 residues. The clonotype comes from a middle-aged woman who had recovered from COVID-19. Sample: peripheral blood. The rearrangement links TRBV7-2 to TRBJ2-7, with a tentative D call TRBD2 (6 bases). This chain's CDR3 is CASGGGREQYF. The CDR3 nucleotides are TGTGCCAGCGGCGGAGGGAGGGAGCAGTACTTC.